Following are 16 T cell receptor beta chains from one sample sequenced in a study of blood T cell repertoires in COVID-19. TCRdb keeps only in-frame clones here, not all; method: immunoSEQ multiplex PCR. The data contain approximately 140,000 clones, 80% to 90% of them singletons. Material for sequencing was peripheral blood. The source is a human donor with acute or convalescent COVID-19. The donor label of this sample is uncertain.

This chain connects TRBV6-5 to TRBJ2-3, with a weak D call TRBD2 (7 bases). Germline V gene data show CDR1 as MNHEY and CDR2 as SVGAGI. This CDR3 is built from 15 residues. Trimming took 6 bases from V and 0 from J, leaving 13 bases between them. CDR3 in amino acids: CASRTGGVSTDTQYF. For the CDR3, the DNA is TGTGCCAGCAGGACGGGGGGCGTGAGCACAGATACGCAGTATTTT.

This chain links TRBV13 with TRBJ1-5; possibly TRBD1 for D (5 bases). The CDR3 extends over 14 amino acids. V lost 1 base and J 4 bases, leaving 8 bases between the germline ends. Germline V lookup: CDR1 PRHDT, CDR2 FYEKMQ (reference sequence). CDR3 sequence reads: CASSLAGGNQPQHF. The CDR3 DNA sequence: TGTGCCAGCAGCTTAGCCGGGGGGAATCAGCCCCAGCATTTT.

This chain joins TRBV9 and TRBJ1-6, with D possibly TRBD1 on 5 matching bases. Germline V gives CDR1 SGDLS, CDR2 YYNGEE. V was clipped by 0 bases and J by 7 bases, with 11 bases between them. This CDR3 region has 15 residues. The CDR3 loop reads CASSVEQAGNSPLHF. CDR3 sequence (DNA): TGTGCCAGCAGCGTAGAACAGGCCGGAAATTCACCCCTCCACTTT.

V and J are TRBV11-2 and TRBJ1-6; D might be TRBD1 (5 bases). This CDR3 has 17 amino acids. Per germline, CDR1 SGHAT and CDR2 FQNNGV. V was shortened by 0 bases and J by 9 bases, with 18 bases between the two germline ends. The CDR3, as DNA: TGTGCCAGCAGCTTAGATATGGCCACAGGTGGGCGTTCACCCCTCCACTTT. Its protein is CASSLDMATGGRSPLHF.

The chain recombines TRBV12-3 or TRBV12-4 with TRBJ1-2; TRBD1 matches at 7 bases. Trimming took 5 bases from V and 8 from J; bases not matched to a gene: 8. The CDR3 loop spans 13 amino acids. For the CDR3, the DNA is TGTGCCAGCAGTCCCGGACAGGCCCGCGGCTACACCTTC. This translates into CASSPGQARGYTF.

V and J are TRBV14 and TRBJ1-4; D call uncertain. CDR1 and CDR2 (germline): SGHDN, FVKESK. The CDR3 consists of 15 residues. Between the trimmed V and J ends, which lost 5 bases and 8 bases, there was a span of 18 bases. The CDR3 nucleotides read TGTGCCAGCAGCGGGCAGCGCGGCCGGGGAGAAAAACTGTTTTTT. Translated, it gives CASSGQRGRGEKLFF.

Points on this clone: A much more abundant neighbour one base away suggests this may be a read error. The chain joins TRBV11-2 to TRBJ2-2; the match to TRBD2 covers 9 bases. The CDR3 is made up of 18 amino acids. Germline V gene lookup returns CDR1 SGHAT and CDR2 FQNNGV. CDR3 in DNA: TGTGCCCGCAGCTTCCCATTGGCGGGGGGGCCGGGGACCGGGGAGCTGTTTTTT. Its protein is CARSFPLAGGPGTGELFF.

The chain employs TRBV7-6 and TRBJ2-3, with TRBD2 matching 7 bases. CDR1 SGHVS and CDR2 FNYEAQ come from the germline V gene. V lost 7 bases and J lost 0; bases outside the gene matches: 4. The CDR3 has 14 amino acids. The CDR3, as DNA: TGTGCCAGCATCGCCGGGGGGAGCACAGATACGCAGTATTTT. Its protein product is CASIAGGSTDTQYF. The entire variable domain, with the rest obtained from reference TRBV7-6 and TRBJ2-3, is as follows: GAGVSQSPRYKVTKRGQDVALRCDPISGHVSLYWYRQALGQGPEFLTYFNYEAQQDKSGLPNDRFSAERPEGSISTLTIQRTEQRDSAMYRCASIAGGSTDTQYFGPGTRLTVL.

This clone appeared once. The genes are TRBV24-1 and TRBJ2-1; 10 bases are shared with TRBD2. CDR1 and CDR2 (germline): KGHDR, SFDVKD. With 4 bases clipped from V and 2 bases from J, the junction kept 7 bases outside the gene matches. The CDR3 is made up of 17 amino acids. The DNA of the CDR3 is TGTGCCACCAGTGAGACGCCTAGCGGGGGTACCTACAATGAGCAGTTCTTC. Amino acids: CATSETPSGGTYNEQFF.

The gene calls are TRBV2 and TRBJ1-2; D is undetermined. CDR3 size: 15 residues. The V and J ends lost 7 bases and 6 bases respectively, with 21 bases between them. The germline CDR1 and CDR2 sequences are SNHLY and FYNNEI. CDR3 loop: CASMARSAGFNGYTF. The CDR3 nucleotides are TGTGCCAGCATGGCCCGAAGTGCGGGGTTTAATGGCTACACCTTC.

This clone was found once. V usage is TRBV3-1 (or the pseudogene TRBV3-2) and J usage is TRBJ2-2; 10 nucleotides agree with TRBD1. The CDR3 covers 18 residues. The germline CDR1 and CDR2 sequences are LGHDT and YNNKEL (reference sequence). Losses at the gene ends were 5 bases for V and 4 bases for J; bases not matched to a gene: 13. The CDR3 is CASSLSPTGGAFTGELFF. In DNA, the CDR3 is TGTGCCAGCAGCTTATCGCCGACAGGGGGCGCTTTCACCGGGGAGCTGTTTTTT.

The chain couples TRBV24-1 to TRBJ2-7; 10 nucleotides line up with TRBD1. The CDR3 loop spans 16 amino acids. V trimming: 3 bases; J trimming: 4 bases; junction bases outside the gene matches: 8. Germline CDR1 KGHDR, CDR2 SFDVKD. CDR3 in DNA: TGTGCCACCAGTGATCAAGACAGGGGGCCGTTGTACGAGCAGTACGTC. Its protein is CATSDQDRGPLYEQYV.

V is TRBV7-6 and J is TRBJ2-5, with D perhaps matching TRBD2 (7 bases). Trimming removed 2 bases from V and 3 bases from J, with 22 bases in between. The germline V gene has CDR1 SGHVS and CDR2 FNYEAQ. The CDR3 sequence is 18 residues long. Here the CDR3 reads CASSLIRNLRGAKETQYF. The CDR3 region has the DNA TGTGCCAGCAGCTTAATCCGTAATCTCCGGGGGGCGAAAGAGACCCAGTACTTC.

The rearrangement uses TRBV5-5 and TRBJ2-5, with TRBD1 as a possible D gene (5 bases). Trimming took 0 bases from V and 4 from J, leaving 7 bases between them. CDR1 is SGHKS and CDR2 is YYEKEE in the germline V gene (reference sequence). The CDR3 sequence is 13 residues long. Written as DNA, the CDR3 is TGTGCCAGCAGCTTGGACAGGCCAGAGACCCAGTACTTC. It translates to CASSLDRPETQYF.

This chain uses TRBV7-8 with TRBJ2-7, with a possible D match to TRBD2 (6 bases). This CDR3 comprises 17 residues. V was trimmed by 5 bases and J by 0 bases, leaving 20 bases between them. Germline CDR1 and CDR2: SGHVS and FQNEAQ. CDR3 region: CASSPLTGSGFSYEQYF. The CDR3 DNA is TGTGCCAGCAGCCCCCTGACCGGTAGCGGTTTCTCCTACGAGCAGTACTTC.

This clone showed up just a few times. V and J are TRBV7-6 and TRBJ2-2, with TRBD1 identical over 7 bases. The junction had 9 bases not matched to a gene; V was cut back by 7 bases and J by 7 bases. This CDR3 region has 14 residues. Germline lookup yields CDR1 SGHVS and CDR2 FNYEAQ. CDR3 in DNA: TGTGCCAGCACTCCGACAGGGCCAATCGGGGAGCTGTTTTTT. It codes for CASTPTGPIGELFF.